This T cell receptor (beta chain) was found in a study of T cells in Graves' hyperthyroidism and ophthalmopathy. Findings and caveats of the study: Before onset, by a median of about six months, the model predicted ophthalmopathy. Most expanded thyroid clonotypes above 0.001 also appeared in blood. Stable hyperthyroidism and ophthalmopathy were separated using 13 V-J signatures.

Concerning this clonotype itself: Antigen specificity is unknown.

Using RNA transcripts as the source, TCR beta CDR3 regions were amplified. In the first-round RT-PCR of the TCR CDR3, the HTBI primer set was used. Each CDR3 protein is one row after TCRdb ran MiXCR on the multiplex PCR reads. The sample lists 360,000 or so distinct CDR3 sequences, roughly 15% occurring once. Source material for PBMCs was about 10 ml fresh peripheral blood. CDR1 is KGHSH, CDR2 LQKENI, per germline. The CDR3 runs to 17 residues. With 0 bases removed from V and 5 bases from J, the gap between germline ends came to 19 bases. The sample consisted of blood. The genes are TRBV18 and TRBJ2-5; D may be TRBD2 (6 bases). The sequence came from a woman aged 55-70 years with Graves' ophthalmopathy. Here the CDR3 DNA reads TGTGCCAGCTCACCACCCAGCAGGAGGGCCGGGATGGAGACCCAGTACTTC. Translation: CASSPPSRRAGMETQYF.